This record covers a single T cell receptor (beta chain). This clonotype appeared once. The specificity of this receptor is unknown. There are no base qualities to consult, and no much larger clone falls within one base. Just one read gives weak support. The data are from a study of molecular identifiers for immune sequencing clone quantification (dated by TCRdb to the late 2010s). Regarding the study in general: For a replicate experiment, the RNA from either approximately 20,000 or 100,000 naive CD8 T cells was divided into five aliquots, and four of those aliquots went on to sequencing. CD8 T cells were used in a methods study to benchmark molecular-identifier clustering-based TCR repertoire sequencing (MIDCIRS) and TCR RNA copy counting. Findings and caveats that apply to the study as a whole: When barcode sub-clustering was left out, chimeric consensus sequences inflated TCR diversity, with chimeras reaching as high as 47%. Spiked-in Jurkat TCR RNA equivalent to a single cell was reported to be detectable even among some 910,000 naive CD8 T cells. Clones above 20 RNA copies held over 99% of molecules in CMV-specific effector cells but under 1% in naive cells. The sizes of highly expanded clones could end up underestimated when identical TCR molecules share a barcode. The naive libraries included spiked-in Jurkat TCR RNA (roughly nine copies' worth), and this RNA is not part of the donor repertoire. Modeling estimated around 3 recovered TCR RNA copies per cell, compared with roughly 10 by digital PCR, which implies about 32% capture efficiency.

Receptor amplification or capture employed PCR. The instrument given in TCRdb is NextSeq 500. Bulk TCR libraries were generated as previously described, with the TCR primers listed in Table S5 used. Total RNA was purified with the Qiagen AllPrep DNA/RNA kit. Before any analysis, reads coming from multiple sequencing runs of the same library were combined into one pool. The study's processing was this. Only reads with exact TCR constant sequence were kept, trimmed to 150 nt, and grouped by their 12-nt molecular barcodes. Reads in each barcode group were sub-clustered using a 15% Levenshtein threshold, and a quality-weighted consensus sequence was built for each RNA molecule. Non-functional sequences were discarded, and so were lower-count sequences lying one edit away from another sequence. Based on fitting two negative binomial distributions, any barcode sub-cluster with under 20% of the maximum read count was discarded. The public reads were reprocessed in TCRdb via fastp at Q25 and MiXCR, keeping in-frame beta chains. Each CDR3 protein gets just one entry, which takes the most common genes and DNA from the rows behind it. The V and J calls follow TCRdb's processing rather than the paper's. Within this sample are roughly 97,000 distinct CDR3 sequences, with 20% to 25% of them counted one time only. Around 0.92% of the sample lies in the top ten.

Libraries of naive CD8 T cells were built from anywhere between about 17,000 and 1,000,000 sorted cells, with 10%, 30% or 50% of the purified RNA used. Naive CD8 T cells, defined as CD8+CD4-CCR7+CD45RA+, were FACS-sorted into RLT Plus buffer on a BD FACSAria II. Detection sensitivity was tested by spiking Jurkat RNA equal to some 11 TCR copies' worth into samples containing roughly 19,000-1,000,000 naive CD8 T cells. CD8 T cells were enriched with RosetteSep CD8+ T Cell Enrichment Cocktail and Ficoll-Paque, followed by ACK red cell lysis. Inclusive of the bounding cysteine and phenylalanine, the CDR3 is 14 residues long. The read is trimmed to its CDR3 DNA, 42 bases read in frame from base 1. The germline V gene (reference sequence) specifies MNHEY as CDR1 and SMNVEV as CDR2. Ends trimmed: V by 3 bases, J by 5 bases; bases unmatched to a gene: 5.

Material for sequencing was naive CD8+ T cells from blood, with Jurkat cell RNA spiked in. Explained via the paper, the cell subset or site label denotes: FACS-sorted CD8+CD4-CCR7+CD45RA+ naive T cells. The clonotype comes from a human donor in good health. Some libraries in this study had Jurkat cell RNA spiked in. The rearrangement joined TRBV27 to TRBJ1-1; the junction holds 8 bases that match TRBD1. The CDR3 region has the sequence CASSFDRGWTEAFF. Here is the DNA: TGTGCCAGCAGTTTTGACAGGGGCTGGACTGAAGCTTTCTTT.